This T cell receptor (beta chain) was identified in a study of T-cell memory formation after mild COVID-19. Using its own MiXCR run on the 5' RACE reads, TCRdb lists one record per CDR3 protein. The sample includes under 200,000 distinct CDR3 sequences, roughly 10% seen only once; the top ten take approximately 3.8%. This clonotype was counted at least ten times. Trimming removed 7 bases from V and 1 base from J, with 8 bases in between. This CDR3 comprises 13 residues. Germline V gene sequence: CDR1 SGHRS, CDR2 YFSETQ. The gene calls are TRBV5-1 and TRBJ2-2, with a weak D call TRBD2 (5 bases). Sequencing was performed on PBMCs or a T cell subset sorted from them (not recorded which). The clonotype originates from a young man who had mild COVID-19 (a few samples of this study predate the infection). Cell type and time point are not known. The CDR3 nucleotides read TGCGCCAGCGGTGCGGGGAACACCGGGGAGCTGTTTTTT. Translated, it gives CASGAGNTGELFF. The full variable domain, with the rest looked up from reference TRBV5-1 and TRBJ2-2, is KAGVTQTPRYLIKTRGQQVTLSCSPISGHRSVSWYQQTPGQGLQFLFEYFSETQRNKGNFPGRFSGRQFSNSRSEMNVSTLELGDSALYLCASGAGNTGELFFGEGSRLTVL.